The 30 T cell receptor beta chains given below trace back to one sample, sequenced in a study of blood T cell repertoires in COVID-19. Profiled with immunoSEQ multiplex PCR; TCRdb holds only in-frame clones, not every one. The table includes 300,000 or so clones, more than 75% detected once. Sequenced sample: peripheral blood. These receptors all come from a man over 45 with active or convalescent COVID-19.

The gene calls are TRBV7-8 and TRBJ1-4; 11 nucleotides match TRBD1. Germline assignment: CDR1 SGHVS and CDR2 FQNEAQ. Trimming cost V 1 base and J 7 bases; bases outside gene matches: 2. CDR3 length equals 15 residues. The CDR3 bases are TGTGCCAGCAGCTTAGGGACAGGGGGCGTTGAAAAACTGTTTTTT. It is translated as CASSLGTGGVEKLFF.

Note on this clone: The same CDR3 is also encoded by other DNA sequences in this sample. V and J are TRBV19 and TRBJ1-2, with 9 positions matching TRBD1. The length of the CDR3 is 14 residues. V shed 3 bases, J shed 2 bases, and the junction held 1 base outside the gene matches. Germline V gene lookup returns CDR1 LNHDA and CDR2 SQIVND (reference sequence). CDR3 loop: CASSIDRGNYGYTF. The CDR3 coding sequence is TGTGCCAGTAGTATCGACAGGGGGAACTATGGCTACACCTTC.

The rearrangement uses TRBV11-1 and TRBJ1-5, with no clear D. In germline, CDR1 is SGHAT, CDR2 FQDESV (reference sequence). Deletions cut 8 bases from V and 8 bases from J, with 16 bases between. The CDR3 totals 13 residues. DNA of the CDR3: TGTGCCAGCGCGATAGGAGGGTTGGAGCCCCAGCATTTT. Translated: CASAIGGLEPQHF. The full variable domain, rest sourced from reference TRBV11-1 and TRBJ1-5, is EAEVAQSPRYKITEKSQAVAFWCDPISGHATLYWYRQILGQGPELLVQFQDESVVDDSQLPKDRFSAERLKGVDSTLKIQPAELGDSAMYLCASAIGGLEPQHFGDGTRLSIL.

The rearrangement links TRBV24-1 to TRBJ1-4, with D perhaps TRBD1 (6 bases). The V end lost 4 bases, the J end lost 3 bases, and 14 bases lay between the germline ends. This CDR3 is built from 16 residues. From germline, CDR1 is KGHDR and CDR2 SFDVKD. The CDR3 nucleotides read TGTGCCACCAGTGACCCTTCTCAGGGGCCTAATGAAAAACTGTTTTTT. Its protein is CATSDPSQGPNEKLFF.

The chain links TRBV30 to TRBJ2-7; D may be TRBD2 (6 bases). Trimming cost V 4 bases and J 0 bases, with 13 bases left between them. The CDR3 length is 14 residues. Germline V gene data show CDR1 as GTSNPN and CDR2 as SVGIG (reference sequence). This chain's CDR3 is CAWKFGGVSYEQYF. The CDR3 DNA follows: TGTGCCTGGAAGTTCGGGGGAGTCTCCTACGAGCAGTACTTC.

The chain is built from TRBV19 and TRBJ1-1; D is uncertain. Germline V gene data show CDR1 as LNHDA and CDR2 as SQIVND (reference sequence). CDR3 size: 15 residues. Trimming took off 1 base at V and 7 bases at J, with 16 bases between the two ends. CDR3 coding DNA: TGTGCCAGTAGTATAGTCCCTGGCGGTTATTTTGAAGCTTTCTTT. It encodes CASSIVPGGYFEAFF.

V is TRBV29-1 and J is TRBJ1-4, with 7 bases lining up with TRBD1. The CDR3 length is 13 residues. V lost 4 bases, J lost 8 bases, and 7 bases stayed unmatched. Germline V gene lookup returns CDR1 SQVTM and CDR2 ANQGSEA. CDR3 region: CSVAGTDIEKLFF. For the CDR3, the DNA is TGCAGCGTTGCCGGGACAGACATAGAAAAACTGTTTTTT.

This chain's CDR3 is CASSYGTSGGYNEQFF. The CDR3 nucleotides are TGTGCCAGCAGCTATGGGACTAGCGGGGGTTACAATGAGCAGTTCTTC. The rearrangement links TRBV9 to TRBJ2-1; 14 bases align to TRBD2. The J segment lost 4 bases and the V segment lost 4 bases, leaving 4 bases of the junction unmatched. The CDR3 totals 16 residues. Germline-derived CDR1 and CDR2 are SGDLS and YYNGEE.

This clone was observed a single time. For the CDR3, the DNA is TGCGCCAGCAGGGTGGGAGTTTCCACAGATACGCAGTATTTT. Protein product: CASRVGVSTDTQYF. The genes are TRBV5-1 and TRBJ2-3, with D maybe TRBD2 (5 bases). This CDR3 has 14 amino acids. The V gene's germline CDR1 is SGHRS and CDR2 YFSETQ. V lost 5 bases and J lost 2, with 12 bases in between.

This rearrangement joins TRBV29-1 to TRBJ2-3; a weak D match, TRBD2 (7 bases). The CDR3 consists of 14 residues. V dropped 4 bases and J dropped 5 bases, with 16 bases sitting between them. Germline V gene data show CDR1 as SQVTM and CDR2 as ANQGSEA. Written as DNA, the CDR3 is TGCAGCGTTGTTGTGGCGGGGGCGAGAGATACGCAGTATTTT. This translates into CSVVVAGARDTQYF.

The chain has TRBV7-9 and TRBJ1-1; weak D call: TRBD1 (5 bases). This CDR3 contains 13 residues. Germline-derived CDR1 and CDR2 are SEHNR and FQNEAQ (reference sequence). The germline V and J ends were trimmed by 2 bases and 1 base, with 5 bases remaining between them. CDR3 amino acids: CASSLQGNTEAFF. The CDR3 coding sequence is TGTGCCAGCAGCTTACAGGGGAACACTGAAGCTTTCTTT.

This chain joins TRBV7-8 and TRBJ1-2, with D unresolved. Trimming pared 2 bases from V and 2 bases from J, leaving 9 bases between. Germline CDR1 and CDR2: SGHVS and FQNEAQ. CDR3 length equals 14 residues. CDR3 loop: CASSLSQLNYGYTF. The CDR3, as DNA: TGTGCCAGCAGCTTAAGCCAACTCAACTATGGCTACACCTTC.

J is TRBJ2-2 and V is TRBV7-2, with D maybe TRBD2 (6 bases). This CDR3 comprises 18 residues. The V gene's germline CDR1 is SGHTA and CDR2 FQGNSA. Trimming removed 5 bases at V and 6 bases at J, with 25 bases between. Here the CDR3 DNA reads TGTGCCAGCAGCAACAATGGTGGGCTAGCGTTTTTAGCCGGGGAGCTGTTTTTT. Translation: CASSNNGGLAFLAGELFF.

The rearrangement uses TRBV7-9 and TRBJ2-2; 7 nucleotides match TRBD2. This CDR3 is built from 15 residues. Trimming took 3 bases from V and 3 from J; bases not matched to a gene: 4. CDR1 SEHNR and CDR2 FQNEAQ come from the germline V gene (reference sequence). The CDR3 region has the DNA TGTGCCAGCAGCTTCCCTAGCGGTCACACCGGGGAGCTGTTTTTT. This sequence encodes CASSFPSGHTGELFF.

The CDR3 DNA follows: TGTGCCAGCCTATACAGGGGCTATGGCTACACCTTC. It encodes CASLYRGYGYTF. J is TRBJ1-2 and V is TRBV28, with TRBD1 matching 7 bases. The CDR3 loop spans 12 amino acids. Germline-derived CDR1 and CDR2 are MDHEN and SYDVKM. V lost 8 bases to trimming and J lost 4 bases; unmatched junction nucleotides: 4.

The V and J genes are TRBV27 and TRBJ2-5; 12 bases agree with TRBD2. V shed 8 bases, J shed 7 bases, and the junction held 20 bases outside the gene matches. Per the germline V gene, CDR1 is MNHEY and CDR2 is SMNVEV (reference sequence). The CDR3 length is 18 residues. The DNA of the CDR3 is TGTGCCAGCCGAGGGTGGCCTAGCGGGAGGGCGGGGCTAGGGACCCAGTACTTC. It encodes CASRGWPSGRAGLGTQYF.

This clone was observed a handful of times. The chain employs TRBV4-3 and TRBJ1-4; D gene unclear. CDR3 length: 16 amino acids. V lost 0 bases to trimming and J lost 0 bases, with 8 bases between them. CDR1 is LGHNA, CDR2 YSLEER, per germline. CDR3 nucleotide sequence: TGCGCCAGCAGCCAAGATAGGACTACAACTAATGAAAAACTGTTTTTT. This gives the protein CASSQDRTTTNEKLFF.

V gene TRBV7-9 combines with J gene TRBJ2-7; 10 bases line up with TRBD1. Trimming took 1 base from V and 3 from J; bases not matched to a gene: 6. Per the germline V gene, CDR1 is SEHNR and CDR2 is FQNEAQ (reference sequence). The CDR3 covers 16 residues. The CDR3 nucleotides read TGTGCCAGCAGCTTAGGGGACAGGGGTCTTCTCTACGAGCAGTACTTC. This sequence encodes CASSLGDRGLLYEQYF. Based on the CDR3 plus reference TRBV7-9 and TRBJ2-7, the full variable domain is DTGVSQNPRHKITKRGQNVTFRCDPISEHNRLYWYRQTLGQGPEFLTYFQNEAQLEKSRLLSDRFSAERPKGSFSTLEIQRTEQGDSAMYLCASSLGDRGLLYEQYFGPGTRLTVT.

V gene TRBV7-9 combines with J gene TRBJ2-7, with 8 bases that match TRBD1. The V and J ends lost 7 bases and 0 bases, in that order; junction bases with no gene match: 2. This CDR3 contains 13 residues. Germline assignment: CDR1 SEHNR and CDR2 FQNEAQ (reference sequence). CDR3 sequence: CASNRGTSYEQYF. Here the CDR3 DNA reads TGTGCCAGCAACAGGGGGACCTCCTACGAGCAGTACTTC.

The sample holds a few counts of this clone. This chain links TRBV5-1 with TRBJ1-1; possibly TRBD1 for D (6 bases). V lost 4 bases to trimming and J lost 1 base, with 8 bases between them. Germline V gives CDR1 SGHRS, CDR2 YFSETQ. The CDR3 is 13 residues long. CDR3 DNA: TGCGCCAGCAGCAGACAGGAGAACACTGAAGCTTTCTTT. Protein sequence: CASSRQENTEAFF. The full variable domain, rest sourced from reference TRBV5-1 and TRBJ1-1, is KAGVTQTPRYLIKTRGQQVTLSCSPISGHRSVSWYQQTPGQGLQFLFEYFSETQRNKGNFPGRFSGRQFSNSRSEMNVSTLELGDSALYLCASSRQENTEAFFGQGTRLTVV.

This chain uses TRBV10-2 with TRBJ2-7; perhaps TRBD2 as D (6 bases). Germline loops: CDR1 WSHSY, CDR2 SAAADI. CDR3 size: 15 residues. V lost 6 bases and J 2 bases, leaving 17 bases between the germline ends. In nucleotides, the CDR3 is TGCGCCAGCAGGGATCCGGGACTTAAACCCTACGAGCAGTACTTC. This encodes CASRDPGLKPYEQYF.

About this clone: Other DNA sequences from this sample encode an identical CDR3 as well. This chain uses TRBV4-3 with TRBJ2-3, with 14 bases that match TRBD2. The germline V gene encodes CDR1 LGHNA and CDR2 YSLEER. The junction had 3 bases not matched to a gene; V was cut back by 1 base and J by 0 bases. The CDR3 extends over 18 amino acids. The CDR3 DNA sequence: TGCGCCAGCAGCCAAGGACTAGCGGGGGGGCCGAGCACAGATACGCAGTATTTT. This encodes CASSQGLAGGPSTDTQYF.

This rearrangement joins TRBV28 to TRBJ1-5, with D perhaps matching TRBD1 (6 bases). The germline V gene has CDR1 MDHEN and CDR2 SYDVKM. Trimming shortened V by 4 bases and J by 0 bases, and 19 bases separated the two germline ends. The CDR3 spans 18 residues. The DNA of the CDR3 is TGTGCCAGCAGTTCTTATGAGGGGCGGACAGATAGCAATCAGCCCCAGCATTTT. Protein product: CASSSYEGRTDSNQPQHF.

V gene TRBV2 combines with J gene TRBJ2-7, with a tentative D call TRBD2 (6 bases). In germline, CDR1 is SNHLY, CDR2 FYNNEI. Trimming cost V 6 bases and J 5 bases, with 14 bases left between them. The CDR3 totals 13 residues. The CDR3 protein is CASRAGSLDEQYF. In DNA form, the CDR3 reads TGTGCCAGCAGGGCGGGGTCACTCGACGAGCAGTACTTC.

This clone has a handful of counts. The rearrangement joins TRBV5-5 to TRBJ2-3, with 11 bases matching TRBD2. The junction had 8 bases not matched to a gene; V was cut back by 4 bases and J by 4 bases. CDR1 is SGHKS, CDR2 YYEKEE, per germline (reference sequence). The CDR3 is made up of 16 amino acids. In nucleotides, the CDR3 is TGTGCCAGCAGCATCTTAGCGGGGGGGCGTGCAGATACGCAGTATTTT. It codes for CASSILAGGRADTQYF.

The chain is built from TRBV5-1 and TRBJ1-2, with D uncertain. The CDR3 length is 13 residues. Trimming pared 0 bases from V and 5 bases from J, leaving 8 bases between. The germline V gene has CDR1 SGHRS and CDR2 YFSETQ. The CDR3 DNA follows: TGCGCCAGCAGCTTGGCCGAAGCTTATGGCTACACCTTC. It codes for CASSLAEAYGYTF. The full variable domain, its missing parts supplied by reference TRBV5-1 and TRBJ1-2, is KAGVTQTPRYLIKTRGQQVTLSCSPISGHRSVSWYQQTPGQGLQFLFEYFSETQRNKGNFPGRFSGRQFSNSRSEMNVSTLELGDSALYLCASSLAEAYGYTFGSGTRLTVV.

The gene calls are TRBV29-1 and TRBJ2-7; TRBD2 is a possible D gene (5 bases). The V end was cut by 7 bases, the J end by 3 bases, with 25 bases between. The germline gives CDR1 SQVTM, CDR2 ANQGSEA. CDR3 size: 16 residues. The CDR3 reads CSDQDSEGSRVYEQYF. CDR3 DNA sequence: TGCAGCGACCAAGACTCTGAGGGCAGCCGAGTCTACGAGCAGTACTTC.

CDR3 nucleotides: TGCGCCAGCAGTGAAACATGGGCGGGGGTGGCAGATACGCAGTATTTT. Residues: CASSETWAGVADTQYF. The V call is TRBV10-2, the J call TRBJ2-3, with TRBD2 identical over 7 bases. CDR1 and CDR2 (germline): WSHSY, SAAADI. The ends lost 3 bases at V and 4 bases at J; junction bases unmatched: 10. This CDR3 is 16 amino acids long.

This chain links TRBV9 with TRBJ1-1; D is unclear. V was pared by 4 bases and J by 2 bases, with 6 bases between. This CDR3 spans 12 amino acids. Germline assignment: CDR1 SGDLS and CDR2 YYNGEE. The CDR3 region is CASSLTNTEAFF. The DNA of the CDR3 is TGTGCCAGCAGCCTGACAAACACTGAAGCTTTCTTT.

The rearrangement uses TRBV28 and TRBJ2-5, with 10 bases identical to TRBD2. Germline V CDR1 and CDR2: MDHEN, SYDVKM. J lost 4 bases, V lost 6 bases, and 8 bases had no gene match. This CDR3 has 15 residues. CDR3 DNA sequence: TGTGCCAGCAGGGGAGCGGGGGGGTCATTAGAGACCCAGTACTTC. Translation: CASRGAGGSLETQYF.